The 31 T cell receptor beta chains in this list originate from one sample, sequenced in a study of regulatory T cells in long-lasting Graves disease (dated by TCRdb to the early 2020s). Library method: multiplex PCR. Instrument used: Illumina HiSeq 4000. iRepertoire HTBI primers and Arm-PCR amplification of CDR3 regions were used to construct TCR beta libraries. TCRdb reworked the public reads: Q25 trimming with fastp, MiXCR clone assembly, productive beta chains retained. Entries that share a CDR3 protein sequence are merged under the most common genes and DNA. The sample table holds 530,000 or so distinct CDR3 sequences, of which roughly 13% were seen once. Of the sample, about 9.1% is held by the ten largest clones. The time point label for this specimen denotes: newly diagnosed GD, antithyroid drugs for less than 3 months. RNA was extracted from PBMCs in TRIzol for both TCR sequencing and RNA sequencing.

These data are also associated with another study on T cells in Graves' hyperthyroidism and ophthalmopathy.

This specimen was peripheral blood mononuclear cells (PBMCs), taken at new diagnosis, from a patient treated with antithyroid drugs. The receptors were gathered from a man aged 30 to 39 with Graves disease. Donor details come from another sample of the same person, matched by shared clones.

This clonotype appeared many times. V usage is TRBV29-1 and J usage is TRBJ2-5; D is possibly TRBD2 (5 bases). Germline loops: CDR1 SQVTM, CDR2 ANQGSEA. The CDR3 is 11 amino acids. V dropped 7 bases and J dropped 0 bases, with 6 bases sitting between them. The CDR3 DNA reads as TGCAGCGGGACTTACCAAGAGACCCAGTACTTC. Its protein is CSGTYQETQYF.

This clonotype came up many times. V and J are TRBV6-1 and TRBJ2-2; D unresolved. Between the trimmed V and J ends, which lost 8 bases and 4 bases, there was a span of 17 bases. Germline V gene data show CDR1 as MNHNS and CDR2 as SASEGT. The CDR3 extends over 15 amino acids. The CDR3 loop reads CASGAVGSSTGELFF. In DNA form, the CDR3 reads TGTGCCAGCGGCGCCGTGGGAAGTAGCACCGGGGAGCTGTTTTTT.

As concerns this clonotype: This may be a read error: a much more frequent sequence differs by one nucleotide. The chain is built from TRBV6-2 or TRBV6-3 and TRBJ2-2; no reliable D call. Germline V lookup: CDR1 MNHEY, CDR2 SVGEGT. Between the trimmed V and J ends, which lost 4 bases and 4 bases, there was a span of 16 bases. The CDR3 consists of 16 residues. In DNA form, the CDR3 reads TGTGCCAGCAGTTTTGATAAATTCGCGAGCACCGGGGAGCTGTTTTTT. Protein: CASSFDKFASTGELFF.

The CDR3 region is CASTSERSSYNEQFF. CDR3 in DNA: TGTGCCAGCACAAGCGAGCGGAGCTCCTACAATGAGCAGTTCTTC. The J gene is TRBJ2-1, the V gene TRBV7-2, with D possibly matching TRBD2 (5 bases). Per germline, CDR1 SGHTA and CDR2 FQGNSA. V lost 7 bases and J lost 0, with 13 bases in between. The CDR3 runs 15 residues.

This clonotype came up many times. This chain uses TRBV7-2 with TRBJ2-5, with a tentative D call TRBD1 (5 bases). CDR3 length equals 15 residues. Deletions cut 5 bases from V and 5 bases from J, with 18 bases between. The germline V gene has CDR1 SGHTA and CDR2 FQGNSA. CDR3 bases: TGTGCCAGCAGCCCGCGGCGTTCAGGGTGGGAGACCCAGTACTTC. Translation: CASSPRRSGWETQYF.

This clonotype was seen repeatedly, ten times or more. This chain uses TRBV2 with TRBJ2-3; TRBD2 agrees at 9 bases. Trimming cost V 7 bases and J 1 base; bases outside gene matches: 12. This CDR3 comprises 17 residues. Looked up from germline, CDR1 is SNHLY and CDR2 is FYNNEI. CDR3 coding DNA: TGTGCCAGCACCCTAGCGGGGCCAACGGTCGGCACAGATACGCAGTATTTT. Protein sequence: CASTLAGPTVGTDTQYF.

This clonotype appeared many times. This chain joins TRBV20-1 and TRBJ1-2; no definite D call. This CDR3 is 15 amino acids long. Germline V gene lookup returns CDR1 DFQATT and CDR2 SNEGSKA (reference sequence). Trimming took 0 bases from V and 0 from J, leaving 11 bases between them. CDR3 residues: CSARDGRRANYGYTF. The CDR3 coding sequence is TGCAGTGCTAGAGATGGCCGTCGAGCTAACTATGGCTACACCTTC.

The V and J genes are TRBV6-1 and TRBJ2-2; either TRBD1 or TRBD2 may supply D (5 bases each). This CDR3 is 17 amino acids long. V lost 6 bases and J lost 4, with 21 bases in between. The V gene's germline CDR1 is MNHNS and CDR2 SASEGT. In nucleotides, the CDR3 is TGTGCCAGCAGGAATAGACGGGACCCAATTTCCACCGGGGAGCTGTTTTTT. This gives the protein CASRNRRDPISTGELFF.

This clonotype was seen repeatedly, ten times or more. This CDR3 reads CASGRVATSTDTQYF. The CDR3 region has the DNA TGTGCCAGCGGCCGGGTAGCAACTAGCACAGATACGCAGTATTTT. The chain is built from TRBV13 and TRBJ2-3; D not certain. This CDR3 contains 15 residues. Germline assignment: CDR1 PRHDT and CDR2 FYEKMQ (reference sequence). V was pared by 8 bases and J by 0 bases, with 15 bases between.

This clonotype has at least ten counts. The gene calls are TRBV20-1 and TRBJ1-2; possibly TRBD1 for D (5 bases). Trimming pared 3 bases from V and 5 bases from J, leaving 16 bases between. Germline CDR1 is DFQATT and CDR2 is SNEGSKA (reference sequence). CDR3 length equals 14 residues. CDR3 residues: CSASSSGTDYGYTF. In DNA, the CDR3 is TGCAGTGCTAGCTCCTCCGGGACGGATTATGGCTACACCTTC.

This clonotype was seen ten or more times. The rearrangement links TRBV6-5 to TRBJ1-4, with 7 positions matching TRBD1. CDR1 is MNHEY and CDR2 is SVGAGI in the germline V gene. The CDR3 has 15 residues. V dropped 2 bases and J dropped 3; count of bases not matched to a gene: 3. CDR3 coding DNA: TGTGCCAGCAGTTACGAGGGGGCCTCTAATGAAAAACTGTTTTTT. It translates to CASSYEGASNEKLFF.

The V gene is TRBV5-1, the J gene TRBJ1-6, with D maybe TRBD1 (5 bases). V lost 3 bases, J lost 7 bases, and 17 bases lay in between. In germline, CDR1 is SGHRS, CDR2 YFSETQ. The CDR3 runs to 16 residues. DNA of the CDR3: TGCGCCAGCAGCTGGGGGTCTACGGGGGTAAATTCACCCCTCCACTTT. Protein sequence: CASSWGSTGVNSPLHF. The full variable domain, in which reference TRBV5-1 and TRBJ1-6 provide the parts outside the CDR3, is KAGVTQTPRYLIKTRGQQVTLSCSPISGHRSVSWYQQTPGQGLQFLFEYFSETQRNKGNFPGRFSGRQFSNSRSEMNVSTLELGDSALYLCASSWGSTGVNSPLHFGNGTRLTVT.

This clonotype was picked up many times. The rearrangement joins TRBV12-3 or TRBV12-4 to TRBJ2-5, with 10 bases aligning to TRBD1. J was trimmed by 6 bases and V by 5 bases; bases with no gene match: 6. CDR3 length: 14 amino acids. CDR3 sequence: CASSRTGGVKTQYF. The CDR3 DNA sequence: TGTGCCAGCAGTCGGACAGGGGGTGTTAAGACCCAGTACTTC.

This clonotype was observed many times. The J gene is TRBJ2-2, the V gene TRBV3-1; 12 bases map to TRBD2. CDR3 length equals 16 residues. CDR1 and CDR2 from the germline V gene are LGHDT and YNNKEL (reference sequence). V dropped 4 bases and J dropped 1; count of bases not matched to a gene: 1. The DNA for the CDR3 is TGTGCCAGCAGCCCTAGCGGGAGGGAGAACACCGGGGAGCTGTTTTTT. Translated, it gives CASSPSGRENTGELFF. Full variable domain (missing parts from reference TRBV3-1 and TRBJ2-2): DTAVSQTPKYLVTQMGNDKSIKCEQNLGHDTMYWYKQDSKKFLKIMFSYNNKELIINETVPNRFSPKSPDKAHLNLHINSLELGDSAVYFCASSPSGRENTGELFFGEGSRLTVL.

This clonotype was observed many times. The chain recombines TRBV14 with TRBJ2-1; TRBD2 aligns across 12 bases. Germline assignment: CDR1 SGHDN and CDR2 FVKESK. The V gene end was trimmed by 3 bases and the J gene end by 9 bases; junction bases not matched to a gene: 6. This CDR3 has 15 amino acids. In nucleotides, the CDR3 is TGTGCCAGCAGCCAGGGGACTAGCGGGTTAAGTGAGCAGTTCTTC. It specifies CASSQGTSGLSEQFF.

The table lists this clonotype with many counts. The CDR3 DNA sequence: TGTGCCAGCAGCCCGATACCGACAGGGATGAACACTGAAGCTTTCTTT. Its translation: CASSPIPTGMNTEAFF. The chain recombines TRBV5-5 with TRBJ1-1; 7 nucleotides match TRBD1. Germline V gives CDR1 SGHKS, CDR2 YYEKEE (reference sequence). The V and J ends lost 4 bases and 0 bases, in that order; junction bases with no gene match: 9. The CDR3 contains 16 residues.

This clonotype was detected many times. This chain connects TRBV18 to TRBJ1-2; a possible D gene is TRBD1 (5 bases). The CDR3 spans 15 residues. The germline CDR1 and CDR2 sequences are KGHSH and LQKENI. Deletions cut 2 bases from V and 7 bases from J, with 17 bases between. For the CDR3, the DNA is TGTGCCAGCTCACCAGGGGACCGGGCCATCTCTGGCTACACCTTC. Translated, it gives CASSPGDRAISGYTF.

In its sample, this clonotype was seen many times. V gene TRBV24-1 combines with J gene TRBJ2-3; D may be TRBD1 (5 bases). Germline V gives CDR1 KGHDR, CDR2 SFDVKD. The CDR3 is made up of 16 amino acids. The V end lost 4 bases, the J end lost 0 bases, and 13 bases lay between the germline ends. The CDR3 DNA reads as TGTGCCACCAGTGAACAACAGGAGTCTAGCACAGATACGCAGTATTTT. Amino acid sequence: CATSEQQESSTDTQYF.

This clonotype came up many times. The chain is built from TRBV15 and TRBJ1-2; D gene uncertain. This CDR3 contains 13 residues. With 0 bases removed from V and 8 bases from J, the gap between germline ends came to 10 bases. Per germline, CDR1 LNHNV and CDR2 YYDKDF (reference sequence). The CDR3 DNA sequence: TGTGCCACCAGCAGAGACAACCTTCAGGGCTACACCTTC. This encodes CATSRDNLQGYTF.

Ten or more counts support this clonotype. J is TRBJ2-2 and V is TRBV12-3 or TRBV12-4; no reliable D call. V gave up 2 bases and J gave up 2 bases, with 9 bases separating them. The CDR3 consists of 15 residues. CDR3 bases: TGTGCCAGCAGTTTACTCACTTTCAACACCGGGGAGCTGTTTTTT. Its translation: CASSLLTFNTGELFF.

This clonotype came up a few times. The chain employs TRBV25-1 and TRBJ2-1; 8 bases align to TRBD2. The trim removed 3 bases at V and 9 bases at J, leaving 16 bases unmatched. This CDR3 comprises 17 residues. The V gene's germline CDR1 is MGHDK and CDR2 SYGVNS. The CDR3 DNA reads as TGTGCCAGCAGTGATGGCATCGGGAGCGGGAGTTTCGGTGAGCAGTTCTTC. This sequence encodes CASSDGIGSGSFGEQFF.

As to this clonotype: It differs at one base from a far larger clone, so likely a read error. V usage is TRBV12-3 or TRBV12-4 and J usage is TRBJ2-1; D is possibly TRBD2 (6 bases). V lost 6 bases, J lost 7 bases, and 19 bases lay in between. This CDR3 has 15 amino acids. CDR3 residues: CASSLSGDGYNEQFF. CDR3 sequence (DNA): TGTGCCAGCAGCCTCTCGGGGGATGGGTATAATGAGCAGTTCTTC.

This clonotype showed up many times. The V gene is TRBV5-1, the J gene TRBJ2-7; 10 positions agree with TRBD2. With 3 bases clipped from V and 7 bases from J, the junction kept 10 bases outside the gene matches. Germline V lookup: CDR1 SGHRS, CDR2 YFSETQ. The CDR3 consists of 15 residues. The CDR3 sequence: CASSSELAGLEEQYF. In nucleotides, the CDR3 is TGCGCCAGCAGCTCAGAACTAGCGGGATTGGAGGAGCAGTACTTC.

In its sample, this clonotype was seen many times. The chain carries TRBV12-3 or TRBV12-4 and TRBJ1-2, with 7 bases fitting TRBD1. J gave up 4 bases and V 8 bases, and 16 bases lay outside the gene matches. This CDR3 contains 16 residues. For the CDR3, the DNA is TGTGCCAGCTCTCCAAGGGGCTTAGACAGGGCCTATGGCTACACCTTC. It yields the protein CASSPRGLDRAYGYTF.

There are many counts of this clonotype. The V gene is TRBV5-8, the J gene TRBJ2-1, with 11 nucleotides matching TRBD2. This CDR3 spans 15 amino acids. Per germline, CDR1 SGHTS and CDR2 YDEGEE. V dropped 0 bases and J dropped 9; count of bases not matched to a gene: 5. Here the CDR3 DNA reads TGTGCCAGCAGCTTGGCGGCTAGCGGGAGGCGTGAGCAGTTCTTC. It translates to CASSLAASGRREQFF.

This clonotype was seen repeatedly, ten times or more. The gene calls are TRBV12-3 or TRBV12-4 and TRBJ2-1; D not resolved. The V end lost 3 bases, the J end lost 4 bases, and 13 bases lay between the germline ends. This CDR3 is 15 amino acids long. The CDR3 loop is CASSFHQNDYNEQFF. For the CDR3, the DNA is TGTGCCAGCAGTTTTCACCAGAACGATTACAATGAGCAGTTCTTC.

This clonotype occurred once. CDR3 DNA sequence: TGTGCCAGCCTTGACCTTCCCGTTAGCGGGGAGCTGTTTTTT. Translated: CASLDLPVSGELFF. V usage is TRBV7-9 and J usage is TRBJ2-2, with unresolved D. Trimming removed 8 bases from V and 7 bases from J, with 17 bases in between. There are 14 residues in the CDR3. Germline V gene data show CDR1 as SEHNR and CDR2 as FQNEAQ (reference sequence).

This clonotype was detected many times. The rearrangement joins TRBV29-1 to TRBJ2-5; D is perhaps TRBD2 (5 bases). V was pared by 6 bases and J by 3 bases, with 14 bases between. This CDR3 has 13 amino acids. Germline CDR1 is SQVTM and CDR2 is ANQGSEA. The CDR3 protein is CSVPEGFEETQYF. The CDR3 bases are TGCAGCGTCCCAGAGGGCTTCGAAGAGACCCAGTACTTC.

The V gene is TRBV15, the J gene TRBJ1-2; no definite D call. The CDR3 sequence is 12 residues long. Germline lookup yields CDR1 LNHNV and CDR2 YYDKDF (reference sequence). Trimming removed 1 base from V and 6 bases from J, with 6 bases in between. CDR3 residues: CATSRGGNGYTF. CDR3 in DNA: TGTGCCACCAGCAGAGGAGGGAATGGCTACACCTTC.

This clonotype has just a few counts. CDR3 sequence reads: CASGMPQGLAGGPSDTQYF. The CDR3 DNA follows: TGTGCCAGCGGGATGCCGCAGGGACTAGCGGGAGGGCCTTCAGATACGCAGTATTTT. The gene calls are TRBV11-1 and TRBJ2-3, with TRBD2 matching over 16 bases. This CDR3 comprises 19 residues. Per germline, CDR1 SGHAT and CDR2 FQDESV (reference sequence). With V trimmed by 8 bases and J by 4 bases, 15 bases remained unmatched.

This clonotype was found many times. The chain is built from TRBV15 and TRBJ1-5; D is uncertain. With 0 bases removed from V and 1 base from J, the gap between germline ends came to 7 bases. The CDR3 covers 15 residues. Germline V gives CDR1 LNHNV, CDR2 YYDKDF (reference sequence). CDR3: CATSRDLGSNQPQHF. The CDR3, as DNA: TGTGCCACCAGCAGAGATCTGGGCAGCAATCAGCCCCAGCATTTT.